This T cell receptor (beta chain) was found in a study of Ad26.COV2.S vaccination and SARS-CoV-2 variants. Looking at the study overall: Ad26.COV2.S, an intramuscular injection, was given once or twice 56 days apart. Findings and caveats of the study: Vaccine recipients posted higher spike-specific TCR breadth than their placebo counterparts. Across vaccine and placebo recipients, the breadth of non-spike TCRs was similar. Post-vaccination spike-specific CD8+ and CD4+ T cell responses reportedly had substantial breadth.

This clone occurred a few times. What it binds is unknown. J lost 4 bases, V lost 4 bases, and 4 bases had no gene match. The V gene's germline CDR1 is LNHNV and CDR2 YYDKDF (reference sequence). This CDR3 contains 16 residues. Profiled with immunoSEQ multiplex PCR; TCRdb holds only in-frame clones, not every one. The repertoire holds about 680,000 clones, with about 89% as singletons. Regarding treatment: some 20 received Ad26.COV2.S at low or high dose, single or two shots; roughly five received placebo; per-sample allocation not given. Day 63 after the first vaccine or placebo injection was the time point for sampling.

The genes are TRBV15 and TRBJ2-3; 14 positions agree with TRBD2. The sequence was collected from a person between 18 and 65 years old who received the Ad26.COV2.S COVID-19 vaccine or a placebo. Sequencing used peripheral blood, obtained in a trial of Ad26.COV2.S vaccine versus placebo. CDR3 sequence (DNA): TGTGCCACCAGCATTCCGGGACTAGCGGGAGCAGATACGCAGTATTTT. This codes for CATSIPGLAGADTQYF. Variable domain in full (rest from reference TRBV15 and TRBJ2-3): DAMVIQNPRYQVTQFGKPVTLSCSQTLNHNVMYWYQQKSSQAPKLLFHYYDKDFNNEADTPDNFQSRRPNTSFCFLDIRSPGLGDTAMYLCATSIPGLAGADTQYFGPGTRLTVL.